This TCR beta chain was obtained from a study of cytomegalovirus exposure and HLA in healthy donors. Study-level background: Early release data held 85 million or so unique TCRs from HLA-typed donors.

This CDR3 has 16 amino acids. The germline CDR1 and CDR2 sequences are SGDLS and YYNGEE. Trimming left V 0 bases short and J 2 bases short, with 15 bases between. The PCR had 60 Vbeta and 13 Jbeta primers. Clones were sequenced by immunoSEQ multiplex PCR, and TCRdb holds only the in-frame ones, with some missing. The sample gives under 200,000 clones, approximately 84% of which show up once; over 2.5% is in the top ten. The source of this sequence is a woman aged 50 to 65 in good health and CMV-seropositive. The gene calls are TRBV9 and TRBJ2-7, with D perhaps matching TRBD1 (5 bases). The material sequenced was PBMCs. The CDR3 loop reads CASSVGGAGSTYEQYF. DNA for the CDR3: TGTGCCAGCAGCGTAGGTGGGGCAGGCAGCACCTACGAGCAGTACTTC.